This TCR beta chain was recovered during a study of blood T cells in healthy people across ages. Then a second PCR, running roughly 7 to 11 cycles, was carried out with a sample-barcoded 5' primer and a J-beta primer mix. TCRdb passed the 5' RACE reads through MiXCR, listing each CDR3 protein once. The sample has roughly 1.5 million distinct CDR3 sequences; about 45% are singletons. The authors drew approximately 10 milliliters of peripheral blood from each donor. The source is a young woman in good health. The specimen sequenced was blood.

As DNA, the CDR3 is TGTGCCAGCAGCCGGGTAGGGTTCGGAACAGGGGAAGAGACCCAGTACTTC. Residues: CASSRVGFGTGEETQYF. V and J are TRBV7-2 and TRBJ2-5; 7 bases match TRBD1. V shed 5 bases and J 3 bases; nucleotides not matched to a gene: 15. The V gene's germline CDR1 is SGHTA and CDR2 FQGNSA. This CDR3 has 17 amino acids.